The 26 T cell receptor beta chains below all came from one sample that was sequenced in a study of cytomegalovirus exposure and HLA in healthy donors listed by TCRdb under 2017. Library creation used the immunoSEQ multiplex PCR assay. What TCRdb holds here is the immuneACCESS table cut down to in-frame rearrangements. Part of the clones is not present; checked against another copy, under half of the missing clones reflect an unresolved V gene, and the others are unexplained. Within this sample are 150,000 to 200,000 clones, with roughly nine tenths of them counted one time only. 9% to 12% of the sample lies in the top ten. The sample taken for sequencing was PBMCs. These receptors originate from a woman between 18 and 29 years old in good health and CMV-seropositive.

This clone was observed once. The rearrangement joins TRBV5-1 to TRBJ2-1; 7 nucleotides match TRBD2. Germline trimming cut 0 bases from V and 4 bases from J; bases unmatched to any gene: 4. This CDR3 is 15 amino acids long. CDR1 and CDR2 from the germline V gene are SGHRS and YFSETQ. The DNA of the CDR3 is TGCGCCAGCAGCTTGGAGGGCGGGGGTTACAATGAGCAGTTCTTC. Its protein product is CASSLEGGGYNEQFF.

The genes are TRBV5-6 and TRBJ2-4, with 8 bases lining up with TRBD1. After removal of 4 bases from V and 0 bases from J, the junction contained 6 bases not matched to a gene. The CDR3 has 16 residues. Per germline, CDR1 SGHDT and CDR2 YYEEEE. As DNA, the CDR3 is TGTGCCAGCAGCAACAGGGGGATTCTAGCCAAAAACATTCAGTACTTC. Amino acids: CASSNRGILAKNIQYF.

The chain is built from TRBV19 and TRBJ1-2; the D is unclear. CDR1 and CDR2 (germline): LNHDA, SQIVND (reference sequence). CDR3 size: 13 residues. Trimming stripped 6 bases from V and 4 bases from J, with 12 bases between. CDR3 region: CASSSGSLYGYTF. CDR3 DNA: TGTGCCAGTAGCTCCGGGAGTCTCTATGGCTACACCTTC.

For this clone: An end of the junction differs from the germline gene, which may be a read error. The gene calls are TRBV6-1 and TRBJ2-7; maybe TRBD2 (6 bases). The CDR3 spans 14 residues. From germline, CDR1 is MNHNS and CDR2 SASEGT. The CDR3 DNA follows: TGTGCCAGCAGTGAAGGGGTTATGGGACTTGAGGAGAACTTC. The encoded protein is CASSEGVMGLEENF.

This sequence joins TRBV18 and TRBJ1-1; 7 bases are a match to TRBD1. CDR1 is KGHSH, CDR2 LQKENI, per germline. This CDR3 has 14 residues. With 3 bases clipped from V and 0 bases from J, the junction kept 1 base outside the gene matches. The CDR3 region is CASSPGTVNTEAFF. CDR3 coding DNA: TGTGCCAGCTCACCGGGGACAGTGAACACTGAAGCTTTCTTT.

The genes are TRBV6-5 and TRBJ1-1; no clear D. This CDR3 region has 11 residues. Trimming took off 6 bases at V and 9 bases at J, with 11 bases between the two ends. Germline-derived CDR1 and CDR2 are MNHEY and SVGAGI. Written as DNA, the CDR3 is TGTGCCAGCAGGTGGTACAGCCAAGCTTTCTTT. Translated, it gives CASRWYSQAFF.

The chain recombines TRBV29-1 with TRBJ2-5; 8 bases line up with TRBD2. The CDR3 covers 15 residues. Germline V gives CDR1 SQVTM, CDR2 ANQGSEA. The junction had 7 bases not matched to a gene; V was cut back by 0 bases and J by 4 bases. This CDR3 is CSVEDRGSGIETQYF. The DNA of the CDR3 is TGCAGCGTTGAAGATCGCGGTAGCGGGATAGAGACCCAGTACTTC.

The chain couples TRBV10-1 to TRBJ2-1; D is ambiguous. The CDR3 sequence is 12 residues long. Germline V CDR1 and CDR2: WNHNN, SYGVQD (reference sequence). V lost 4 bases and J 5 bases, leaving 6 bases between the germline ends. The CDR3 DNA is TGCGCCAGCAGTGCCGGAGACAATGAGCAGTTCTTC. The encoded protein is CASSAGDNEQFF.

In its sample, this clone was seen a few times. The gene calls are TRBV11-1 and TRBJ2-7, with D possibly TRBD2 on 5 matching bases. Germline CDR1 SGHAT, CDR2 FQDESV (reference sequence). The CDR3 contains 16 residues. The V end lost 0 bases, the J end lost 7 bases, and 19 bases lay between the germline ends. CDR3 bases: TGTGCCAGCAGCTTAGCCCGTCCGGGTTTCACGGGGGAGCAGTACTTC. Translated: CASSLARPGFTGEQYF.

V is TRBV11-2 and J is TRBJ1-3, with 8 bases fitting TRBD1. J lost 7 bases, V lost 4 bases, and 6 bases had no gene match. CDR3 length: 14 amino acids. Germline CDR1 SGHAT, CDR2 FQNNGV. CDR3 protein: CASSSRTGMNTIYF. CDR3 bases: TGTGCCAGCAGCTCGAGGACAGGGATGAACACCATATATTTT.

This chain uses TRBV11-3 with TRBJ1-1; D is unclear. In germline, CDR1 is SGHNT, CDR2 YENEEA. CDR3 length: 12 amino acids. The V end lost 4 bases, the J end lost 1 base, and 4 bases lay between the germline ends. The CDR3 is CASSSSNTEAFF. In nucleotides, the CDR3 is TGTGCCAGCAGCTCGTCGAACACTGAAGCTTTCTTT. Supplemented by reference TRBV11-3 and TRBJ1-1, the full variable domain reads EAGVVQSPRYKIIEKKQPVAFWCNPISGHNTLYWYLQNLGQGPELLIRYENEEAVDDSQLPKDRFSAERLKGVDSTLKIQPAELGDSAVYLCASSSSNTEAFFGQGTRLTVV.

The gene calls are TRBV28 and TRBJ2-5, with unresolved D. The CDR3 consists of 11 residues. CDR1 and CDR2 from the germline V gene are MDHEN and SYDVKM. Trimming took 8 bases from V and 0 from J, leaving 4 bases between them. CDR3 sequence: CASVYQETQYF. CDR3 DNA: TGTGCCAGCGTATACCAAGAGACCCAGTACTTC.

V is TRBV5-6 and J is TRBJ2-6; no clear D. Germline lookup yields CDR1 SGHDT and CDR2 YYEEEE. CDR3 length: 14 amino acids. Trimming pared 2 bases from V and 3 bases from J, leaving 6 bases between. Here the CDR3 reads CASSFPGGANVLTF. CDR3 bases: TGTGCCAGCAGCTTTCCGGGTGGGGCCAACGTCCTGACTTTC.

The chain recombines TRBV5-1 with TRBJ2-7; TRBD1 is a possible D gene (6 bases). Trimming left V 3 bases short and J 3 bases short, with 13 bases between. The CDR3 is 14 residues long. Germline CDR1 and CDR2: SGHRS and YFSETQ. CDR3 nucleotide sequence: TGCGCCAGCAGCTCGAGACGGGACATCTACGAGCAGTACTTC. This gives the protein CASSSRRDIYEQYF.

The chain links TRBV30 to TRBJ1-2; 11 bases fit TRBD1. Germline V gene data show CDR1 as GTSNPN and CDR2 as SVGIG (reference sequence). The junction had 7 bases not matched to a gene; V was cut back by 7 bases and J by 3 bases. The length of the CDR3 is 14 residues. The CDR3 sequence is CAYRTGGVDYGYTF. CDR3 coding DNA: TGTGCCTATAGGACAGGGGGCGTTGACTATGGCTACACCTTC.

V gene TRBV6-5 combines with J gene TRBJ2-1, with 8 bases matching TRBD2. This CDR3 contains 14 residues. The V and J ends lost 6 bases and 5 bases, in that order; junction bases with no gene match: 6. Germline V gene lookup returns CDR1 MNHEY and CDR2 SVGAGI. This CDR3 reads CASRQGLVNNEQFF. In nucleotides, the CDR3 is TGTGCCAGCAGACAGGGACTAGTGAACAATGAGCAGTTCTTC.

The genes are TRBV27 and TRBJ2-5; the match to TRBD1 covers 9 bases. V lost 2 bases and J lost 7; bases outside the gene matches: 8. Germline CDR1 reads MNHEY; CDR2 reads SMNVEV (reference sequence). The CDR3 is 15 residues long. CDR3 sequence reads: CASSLGGQGLGTQYF. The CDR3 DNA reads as TGTGCCAGCAGTTTAGGGGGACAGGGTTTGGGGACCCAGTACTTC.

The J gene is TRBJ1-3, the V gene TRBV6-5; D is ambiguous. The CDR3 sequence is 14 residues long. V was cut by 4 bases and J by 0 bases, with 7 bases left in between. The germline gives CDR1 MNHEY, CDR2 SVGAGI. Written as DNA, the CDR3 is TGTGCCAGCAGTTCAACAATCTCTGGAAACACCATATATTTT. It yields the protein CASSSTISGNTIYF.

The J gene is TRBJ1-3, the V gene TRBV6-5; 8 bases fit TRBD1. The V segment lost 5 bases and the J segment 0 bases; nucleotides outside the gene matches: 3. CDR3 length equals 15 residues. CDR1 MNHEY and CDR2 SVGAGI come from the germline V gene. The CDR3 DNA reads TGTGCCAGCAGTCCCGGGACAGGCTCTGGAAACACCATATATTTT. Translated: CASSPGTGSGNTIYF.

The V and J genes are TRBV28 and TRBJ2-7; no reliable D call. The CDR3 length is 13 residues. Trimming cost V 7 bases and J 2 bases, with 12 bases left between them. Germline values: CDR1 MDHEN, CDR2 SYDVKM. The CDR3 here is CASTRGVAYEQYF. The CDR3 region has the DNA TGTGCCAGCACCAGAGGCGTAGCCTACGAGCAGTACTTC.

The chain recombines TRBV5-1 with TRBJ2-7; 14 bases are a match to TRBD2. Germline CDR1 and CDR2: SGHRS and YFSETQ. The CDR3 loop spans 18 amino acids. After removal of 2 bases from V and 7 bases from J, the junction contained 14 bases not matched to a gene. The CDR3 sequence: CASSFETGLAGVPFEQYF. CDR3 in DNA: TGCGCCAGCAGCTTCGAGACGGGACTAGCGGGAGTCCCTTTTGAGCAGTACTTC.

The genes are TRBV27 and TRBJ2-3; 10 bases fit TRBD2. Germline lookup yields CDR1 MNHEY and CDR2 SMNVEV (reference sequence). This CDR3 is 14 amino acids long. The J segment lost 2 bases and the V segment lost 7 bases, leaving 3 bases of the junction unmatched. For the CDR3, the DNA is TGTGCCAGCACCGGACTAGCGGTCACAGATACGCAGTATTTT. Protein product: CASTGLAVTDTQYF.

The CDR3 nucleotides read TGTGCCAGCTCACCACCCATCGGGGCGAACACCGGGGAGCTGTTTTTT. Protein: CASSPPIGANTGELFF. The chain uses TRBV18 and TRBJ2-2, with D perhaps TRBD2 (5 bases). This CDR3 comprises 16 residues. V lost 0 bases to trimming and J lost 0 bases, with 8 bases between them. Per the germline V gene, CDR1 is KGHSH and CDR2 is LQKENI.

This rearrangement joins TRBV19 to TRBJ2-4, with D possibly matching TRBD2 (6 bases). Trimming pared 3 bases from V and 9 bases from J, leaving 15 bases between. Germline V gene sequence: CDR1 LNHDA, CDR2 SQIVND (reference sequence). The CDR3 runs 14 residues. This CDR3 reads CASSILETGSIQYF. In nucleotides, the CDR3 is TGTGCCAGTAGTATCCTTGAGACCGGGAGCATTCAGTACTTC.

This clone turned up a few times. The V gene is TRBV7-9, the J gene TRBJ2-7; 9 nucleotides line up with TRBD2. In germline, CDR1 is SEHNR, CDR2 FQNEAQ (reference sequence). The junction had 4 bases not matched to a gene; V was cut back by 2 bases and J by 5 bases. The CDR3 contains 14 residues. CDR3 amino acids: CASSLLAGRNEQYF. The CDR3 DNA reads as TGTGCCAGCAGCTTACTAGCGGGACGCAACGAGCAGTACTTC.

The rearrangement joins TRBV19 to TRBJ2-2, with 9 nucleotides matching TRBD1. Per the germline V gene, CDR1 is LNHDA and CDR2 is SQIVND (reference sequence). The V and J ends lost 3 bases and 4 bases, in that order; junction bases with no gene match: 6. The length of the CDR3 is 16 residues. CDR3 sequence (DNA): TGTGCCAGTAGTATGCCGGGACAGGGTCCCACCGGGGAGCTGTTTTTT. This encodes CASSMPGQGPTGELFF. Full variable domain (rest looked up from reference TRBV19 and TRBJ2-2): DGGITQSPKYLFRKEGQNVTLSCEQNLNHDAMYWYRQDPGQGLRLIYYSQIVNDFQKGDIAEGYSVSREKKESFPLTVTSAQKNPTAFYLCASSMPGQGPTGELFFGEGSRLTVL.